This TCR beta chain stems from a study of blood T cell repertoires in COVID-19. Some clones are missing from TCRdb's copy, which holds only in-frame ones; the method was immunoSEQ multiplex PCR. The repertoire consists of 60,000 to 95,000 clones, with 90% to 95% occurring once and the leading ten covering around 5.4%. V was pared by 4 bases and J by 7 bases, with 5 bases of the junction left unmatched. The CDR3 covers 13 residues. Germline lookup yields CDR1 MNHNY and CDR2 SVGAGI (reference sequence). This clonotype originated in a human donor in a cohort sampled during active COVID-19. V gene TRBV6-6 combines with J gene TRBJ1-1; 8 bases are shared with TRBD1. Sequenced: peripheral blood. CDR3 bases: TGTGCCAGCAGTTTGGGACAGGCCTATGAAGCTTTCTTT. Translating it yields CASSLGQAYEAFF.